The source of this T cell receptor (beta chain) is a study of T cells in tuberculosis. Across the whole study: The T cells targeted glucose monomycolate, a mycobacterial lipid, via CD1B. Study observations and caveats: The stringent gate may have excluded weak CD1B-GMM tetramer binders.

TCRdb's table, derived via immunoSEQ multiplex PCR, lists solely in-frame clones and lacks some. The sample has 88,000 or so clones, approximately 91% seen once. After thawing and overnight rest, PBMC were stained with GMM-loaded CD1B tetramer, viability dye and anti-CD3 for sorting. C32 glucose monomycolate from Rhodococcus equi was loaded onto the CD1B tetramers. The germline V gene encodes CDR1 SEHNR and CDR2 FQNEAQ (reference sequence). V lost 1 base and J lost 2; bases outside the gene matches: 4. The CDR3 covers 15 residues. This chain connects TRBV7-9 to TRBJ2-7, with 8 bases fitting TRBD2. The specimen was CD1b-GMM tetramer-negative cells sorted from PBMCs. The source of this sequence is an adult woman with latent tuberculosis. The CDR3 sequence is CASSLGPGGTYEQYF. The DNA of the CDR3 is TGTGCCAGCAGCTTAGGTCCGGGGGGGACCTACGAGCAGTACTTC.